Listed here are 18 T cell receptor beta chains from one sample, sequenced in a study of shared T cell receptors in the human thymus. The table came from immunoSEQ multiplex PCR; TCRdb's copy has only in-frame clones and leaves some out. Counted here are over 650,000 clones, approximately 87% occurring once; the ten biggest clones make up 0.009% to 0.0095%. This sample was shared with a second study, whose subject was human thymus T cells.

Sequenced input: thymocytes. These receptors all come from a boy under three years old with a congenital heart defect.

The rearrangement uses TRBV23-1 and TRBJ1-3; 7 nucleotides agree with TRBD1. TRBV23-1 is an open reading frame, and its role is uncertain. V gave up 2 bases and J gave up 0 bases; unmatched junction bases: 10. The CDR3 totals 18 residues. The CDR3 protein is CASSQLDRGTVSGNTIYF. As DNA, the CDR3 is TGCGCCAGCAGTCAACTCGACAGAGGGACAGTCTCTGGAAACACCATATATTTT.

The CDR3, as DNA: TGCGCCAGCAAGGTGGGAGTAGAAGTTAATGAGCAGTTCTTC. This gives the protein CASKVGVEVNEQFF. The chain recombines TRBV5-1 with TRBJ2-1; maybe TRBD2 (5 bases). The CDR3 has 14 amino acids. Trimming took off 6 bases at V and 7 bases at J, with 17 bases between the two ends. Germline V gene data show CDR1 as SGHRS and CDR2 as YFSETQ.

CDR3 DNA sequence: TGTGCCAGCAGCCCGCAGGGGGCATGCGAGCAGTACTTC. This sequence encodes CASSPQGACEQYF. The chain couples TRBV6-5 to TRBJ2-7, with TRBD1 matching over 8 bases. The CDR3 is 13 residues long. The germline V gene has CDR1 MNHEY and CDR2 SVGAGI. After removal of 6 bases from V and 6 bases from J, the junction contained 7 bases not matched to a gene.

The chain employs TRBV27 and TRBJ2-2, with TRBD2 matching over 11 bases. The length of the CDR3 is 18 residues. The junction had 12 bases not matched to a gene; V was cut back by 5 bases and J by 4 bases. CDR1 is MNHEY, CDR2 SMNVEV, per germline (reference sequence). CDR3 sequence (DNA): TGTGCCAGCAGTCCCTCCCAAGTAGCGGGAGGGCGCACCGGGGAGCTGTTTTTT. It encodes CASSPSQVAGGRTGELFF.

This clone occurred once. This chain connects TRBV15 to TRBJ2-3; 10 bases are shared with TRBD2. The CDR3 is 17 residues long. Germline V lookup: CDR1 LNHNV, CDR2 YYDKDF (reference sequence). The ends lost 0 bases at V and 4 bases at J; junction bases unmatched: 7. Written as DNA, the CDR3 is TGTGCCACCAGCAGAGATAACCCTAGCGGGAGATCAGATACGCAGTATTTT. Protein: CATSRDNPSGRSDTQYF.

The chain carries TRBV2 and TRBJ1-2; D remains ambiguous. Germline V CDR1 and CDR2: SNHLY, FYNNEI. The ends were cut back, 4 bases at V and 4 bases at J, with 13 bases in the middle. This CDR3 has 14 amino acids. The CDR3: CASSGALGSYGYTF. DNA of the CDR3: TGTGCCAGCAGTGGGGCGCTCGGATCCTATGGCTACACCTTC.

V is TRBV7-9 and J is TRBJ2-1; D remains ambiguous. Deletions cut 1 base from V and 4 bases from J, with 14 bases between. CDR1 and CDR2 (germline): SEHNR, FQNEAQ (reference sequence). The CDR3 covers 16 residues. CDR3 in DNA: TGTGCCAGCAGCTTAGATATAGCCGGTAGTTACAATGAGCAGTTCTTC. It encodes CASSLDIAGSYNEQFF. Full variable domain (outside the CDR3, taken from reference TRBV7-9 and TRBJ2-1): DTGVSQNPRHKITKRGQNVTFRCDPISEHNRLYWYRQTLGQGPEFLTYFQNEAQLEKSRLLSDRFSAERPKGSFSTLEIQRTEQGDSAMYLCASSLDIAGSYNEQFFGPGTRLTVL.

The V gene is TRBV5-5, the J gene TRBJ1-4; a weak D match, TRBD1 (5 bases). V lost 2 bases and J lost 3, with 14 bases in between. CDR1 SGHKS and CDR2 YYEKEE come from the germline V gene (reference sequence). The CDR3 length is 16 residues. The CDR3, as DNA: TGTGCCAGCAGCTTAGGGTCCGGGACTGCTAATGAAAAACTGTTTTTT. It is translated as CASSLGSGTANEKLFF.

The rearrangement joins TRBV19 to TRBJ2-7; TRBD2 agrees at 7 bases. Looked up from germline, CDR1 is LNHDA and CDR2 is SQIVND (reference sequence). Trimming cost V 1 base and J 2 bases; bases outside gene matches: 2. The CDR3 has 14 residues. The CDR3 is CASSIASGPYEQYF. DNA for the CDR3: TGTGCCAGTAGTATAGCTAGCGGACCCTACGAGCAGTACTTC.

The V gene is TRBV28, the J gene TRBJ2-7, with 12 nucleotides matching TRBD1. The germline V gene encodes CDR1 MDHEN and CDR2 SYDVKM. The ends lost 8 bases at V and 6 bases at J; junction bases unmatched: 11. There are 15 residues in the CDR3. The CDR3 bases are TGTGCCAGCGGCAGTGGGACAGGGGGCAGTTCCGAGCAGTACTTC. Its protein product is CASGSGTGGSSEQYF.

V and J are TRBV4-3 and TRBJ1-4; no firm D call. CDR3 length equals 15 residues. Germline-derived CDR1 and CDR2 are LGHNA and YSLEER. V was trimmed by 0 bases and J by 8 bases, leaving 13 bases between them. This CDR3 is CASSQDNPRREKLFF. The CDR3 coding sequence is TGCGCCAGCAGCCAAGATAATCCGCGTCGGGAAAAACTGTTTTTT.

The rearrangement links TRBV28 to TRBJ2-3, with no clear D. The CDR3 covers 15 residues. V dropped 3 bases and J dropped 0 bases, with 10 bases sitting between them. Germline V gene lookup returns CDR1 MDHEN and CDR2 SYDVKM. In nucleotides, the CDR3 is TGTGCCAGCAGTTTTGGGCAGGCTAGCACAGATACGCAGTATTTT. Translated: CASSFGQASTDTQYF.

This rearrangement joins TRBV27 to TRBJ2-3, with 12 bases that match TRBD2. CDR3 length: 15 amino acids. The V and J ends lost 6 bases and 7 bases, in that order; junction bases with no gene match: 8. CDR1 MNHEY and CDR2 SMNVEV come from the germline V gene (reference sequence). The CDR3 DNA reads TGTGCCAGCAGCCGATCTAGCGGGGGGGCTCATACGCAGTATTTT. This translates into CASSRSSGGAHTQYF.

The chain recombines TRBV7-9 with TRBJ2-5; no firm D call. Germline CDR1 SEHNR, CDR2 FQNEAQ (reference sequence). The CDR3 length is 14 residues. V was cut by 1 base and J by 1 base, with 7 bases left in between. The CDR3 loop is CASSLVASQETQYF. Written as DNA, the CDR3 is TGTGCCAGCAGCTTAGTTGCCAGCCAAGAGACCCAGTACTTC. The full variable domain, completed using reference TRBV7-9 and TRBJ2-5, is DTGVSQNPRHKITKRGQNVTFRCDPISEHNRLYWYRQTLGQGPEFLTYFQNEAQLEKSRLLSDRFSAERPKGSFSTLEIQRTEQGDSAMYLCASSLVASQETQYFGPGTRLLVL.

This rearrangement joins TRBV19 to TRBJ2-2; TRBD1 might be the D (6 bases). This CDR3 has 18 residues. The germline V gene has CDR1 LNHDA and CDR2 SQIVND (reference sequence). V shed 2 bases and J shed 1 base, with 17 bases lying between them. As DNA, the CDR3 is TGTGCCAGTAGTATAAGTGGTAGGGGGAGCCAGAACACCGGGGAGCTGTTTTTT. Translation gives CASSISGRGSQNTGELFF.

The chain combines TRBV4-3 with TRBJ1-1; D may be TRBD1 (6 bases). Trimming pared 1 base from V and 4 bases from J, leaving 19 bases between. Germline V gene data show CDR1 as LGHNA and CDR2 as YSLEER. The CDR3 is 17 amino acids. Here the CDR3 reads CASSQAETDSRGTEAFF. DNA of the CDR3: TGCGCCAGCAGCCAAGCTGAAACGGACAGTCGCGGCACTGAAGCTTTCTTT.

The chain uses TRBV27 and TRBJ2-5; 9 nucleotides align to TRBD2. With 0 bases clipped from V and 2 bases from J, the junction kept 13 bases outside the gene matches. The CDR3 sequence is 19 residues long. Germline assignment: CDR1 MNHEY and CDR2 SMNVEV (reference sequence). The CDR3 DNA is TGTGCCAGCAGTTTATCCGGGCGAAGTTGGCTAGCGGGACAAGAGACCCAGTACTTC. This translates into CASSLSGRSWLAGQETQYF.

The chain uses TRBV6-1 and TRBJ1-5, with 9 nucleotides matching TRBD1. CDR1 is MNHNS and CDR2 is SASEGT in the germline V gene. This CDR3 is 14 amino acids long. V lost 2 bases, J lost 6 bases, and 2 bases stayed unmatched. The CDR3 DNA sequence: TGTGCCAGCAGTGAAACAGGGGGCGGTCAGCCCCAGCATTTT. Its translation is CASSETGGGQPQHF.